This T cell receptor beta chain was sequenced during a study of cytomegalovirus exposure and HLA in healthy donors. Study-level points and caveats: It was reported that TCR beta sequences correctly inferred the HLA-A and HLA-B alleles for most subjects. A later analysis found TCR association rates differed by HLA locus, highest for DRB1 and lowest for HLA-C. Later on, an analysis found that several of the most significant clusters appeared to be linked to common viral pathogens, which included parvovirus B19.

Researchers ran the PCR with 60 Vbeta and 13 Jbeta primers. The assay was immunoSEQ multiplex PCR, and TCRdb's table has in-frame clones only and misses some. The table records 150,000 to 200,000 clones, around 82% of them present only once. Whereas donors were nominally healthy upon sampling, unrecorded immune exposures were probable. This CDR3 contains 14 residues. Losses at the gene ends were 4 bases for V and 2 bases for J; bases not matched to a gene: 5. CDR1 is SQVTM, CDR2 ANQGSEA, per germline. This clone has only one observation. Its antigen is unknown. The rearrangement uses TRBV29-1 and TRBJ2-3; 8 bases are shared with TRBD2. The clonotype was recovered from a man between 18 and 29 years old in good health and CMV-seronegative. Material: PBMCs. The CDR3 DNA sequence: TGCAGCGTTGTAACAGGACTAGCCACAGATACGCAGTATTTT. This encodes CSVVTGLATDTQYF.